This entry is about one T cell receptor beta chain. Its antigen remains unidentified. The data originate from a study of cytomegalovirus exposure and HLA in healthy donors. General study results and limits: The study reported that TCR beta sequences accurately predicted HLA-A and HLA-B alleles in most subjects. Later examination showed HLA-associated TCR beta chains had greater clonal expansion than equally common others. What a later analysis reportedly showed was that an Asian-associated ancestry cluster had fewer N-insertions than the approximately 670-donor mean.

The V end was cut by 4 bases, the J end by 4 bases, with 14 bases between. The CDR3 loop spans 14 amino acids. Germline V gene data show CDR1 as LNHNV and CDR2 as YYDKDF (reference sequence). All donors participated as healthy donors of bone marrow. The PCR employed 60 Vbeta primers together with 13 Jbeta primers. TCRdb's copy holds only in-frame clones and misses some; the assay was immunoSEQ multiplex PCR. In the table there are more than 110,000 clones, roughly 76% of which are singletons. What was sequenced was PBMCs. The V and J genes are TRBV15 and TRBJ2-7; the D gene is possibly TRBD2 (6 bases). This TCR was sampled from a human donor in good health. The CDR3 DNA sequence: TGTGCCACCAGCATACGACTAGGTGGGTACGAGCAGTACTTC. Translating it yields CATSIRLGGYEQYF.